These 3 T cell receptor beta chains originate from one sample sequenced in a study of shared clonotypes between healthy human individuals. TCRdb keeps only in-frame clones here, not all; method: immunoSEQ multiplex PCR. Here the sample spans roughly 2.2 million clones, 85% to 95% being singletons. The sequenced sample was naive CD4+ T cells from PBMCs. Subset: CD45RA+ positively selected. These receptors were collected from a man aged 18-30 years in good health. Some clones in this sample may be carry-over from other donors' samples.

The rearrangement links TRBV7-3 to TRBJ2-5; D not certain. Per germline, CDR1 SGHTA and CDR2 FQGTGA. There are 13 residues in the CDR3. Trimming pared 4 bases from V and 4 bases from J, leaving 10 bases between. The CDR3 coding sequence is TGTGCCAGCAGCTCCTTCGGGCTAGAGACCCAGTACTTC. Protein: CASSSFGLETQYF. Supplemented by reference TRBV7-3 and TRBJ2-5, the full variable domain reads GAGVSQTPSNKVTEKGKYVELRCDPISGHTALYWYRQSLGQGPEFLIYFQGTGAADDSGLPNDRFFAVRPEGSVSTLKIQRTERGDSAVYLCASSSFGLETQYFGPGTRLLVL.

The J gene is TRBJ2-7, the V gene TRBV11-2; D is perhaps TRBD2 (7 bases). Per germline, CDR1 SGHAT and CDR2 FQNNGV. The CDR3 covers 14 residues. The V and J ends lost 1 base and 7 bases respectively, with 14 bases between them. The CDR3 DNA is TGTGCCAGCAGCTTAGTCGCGGAGGGGGGGGAGCAGTACTTC. The encoded protein is CASSLVAEGGEQYF.

The V and J genes are TRBV7-9 and TRBJ1-1; D uncertain. V was clipped by 4 bases and J by 5 bases, with 11 bases between them. From germline, CDR1 is SEHNR and CDR2 FQNEAQ (reference sequence). This CDR3 is built from 13 residues. The DNA of the CDR3 is TGTGCCAGCAGCTATCGTCGAGGGACTGAAGCTTTCTTT. Amino acid sequence: CASSYRRGTEAFF.